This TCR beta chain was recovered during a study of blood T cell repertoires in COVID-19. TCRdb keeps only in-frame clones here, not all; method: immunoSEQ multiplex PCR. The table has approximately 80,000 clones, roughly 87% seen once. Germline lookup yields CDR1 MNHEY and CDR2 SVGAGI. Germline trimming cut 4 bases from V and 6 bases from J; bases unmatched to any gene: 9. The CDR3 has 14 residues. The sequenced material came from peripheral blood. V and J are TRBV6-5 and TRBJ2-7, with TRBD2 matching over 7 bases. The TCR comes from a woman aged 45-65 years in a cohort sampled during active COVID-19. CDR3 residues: CASSFQLGGVEQYF. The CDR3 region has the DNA TGTGCCAGCAGTTTCCAACTGGGAGGGGTCGAGCAGTACTTC.